These 11 T cell receptor beta chains were all obtained from the same sample, sequenced in a study of response to subunit inactivated influenza vaccine. From the RT-PCR reads, TCRdb called clonotypes with MiXCR, one entry per CDR3 protein. The table records 500,000 to 700,000 distinct CDR3 sequences, 20% to 25% of them present only once. The sample was also reused in another study, on T cells expressing NK-cell markers. That source notes: Generation of TCR beta cDNA was performed by 5'RACE template switching incorporating UMIs.

The specimen was CD4+ T cells sorted from PBMCs, collected approximately 13 days after vaccination. Every receptor here comes from a man aged 45-60 years who received an inactivated influenza vaccine.

This clonotype was seen once. V gene TRBV28 combines with J gene TRBJ2-7, with TRBD1 matching 10 bases. From germline, CDR1 is MDHEN and CDR2 SYDVKM. CDR3 length: 15 residues. Unmatched junction bases numbered 6, after V lost 5 bases and J lost 2 bases. The CDR3 region has the DNA TGTGCCAGCAGTCCGACCGGGACAGGGGCCTACGAGCAGTACTTC. Its translation: CASSPTGTGAYEQYF.

The rearrangement links TRBV5-1 to TRBJ2-7; D is ambiguous. Per germline, CDR1 SGHRS and CDR2 YFSETQ. Trimming shortened V by 1 base and J by 3 bases, and 11 bases separated the two germline ends. This CDR3 has 14 residues. CDR3 protein: CASSLKTGNYEQYF. DNA for the CDR3: TGCGCCAGCAGCTTGAAGACGGGTAACTACGAGCAGTACTTC.

CDR3 nucleotide sequence: TGTGCCTGGAGTGTACTCGGACAGCGGTTCTTC. This gives the protein CAWSVLGQRFF. The chain combines TRBV30 with TRBJ2-1; D may be TRBD1 (6 bases). The V end was cut by 0 bases, the J end by 15 bases, with 12 bases between. Germline assignment: CDR1 GTSNPN and CDR2 SVGIG (reference sequence). This CDR3 comprises 11 residues.

This clonotype has more than one count but fewer than ten. This chain uses TRBV29-1 with TRBJ1-1; D remains unclear. CDR3 size: 13 residues. V lost 7 bases to trimming and J lost 0 bases, with 12 bases between them. CDR1 and CDR2 (germline): SQVTM, ANQGSEA. The CDR3 DNA is TGCAGCGGGGCTCTTTGGATGAACACTGAAGCTTTCTTT. Residues: CSGALWMNTEAFF.

This chain uses TRBV25-1 with TRBJ1-6; possibly TRBD1 for D (5 bases). The CDR3 extends over 15 amino acids. V lost 2 bases to trimming and J lost 9 bases, with 14 bases between them. CDR1 MGHDK and CDR2 SYGVNS come from the germline V gene. DNA of the CDR3: TGTGCCAGCAGTGAAAATGTCTGGGGGAGTTCACCCCTCCACTTT. Its protein product is CASSENVWGSSPLHF. The whole variable domain, remainder taken from reference TRBV25-1 and TRBJ1-6, is EADIYQTPRYLVIGTGKKITLECSQTMGHDKMYWYQQDPGMELHLIHYSYGVNSTEKGDLSSESTVSRIRTEHFPLTLESARPSHTSQYLCASSENVWGSSPLHFGNGTRLTVT.

The sample holds a few counts of this clonotype. The chain uses TRBV9 and TRBJ2-3; TRBD2 matches at 7 bases. The CDR3 length is 14 residues. The trim removed 4 bases at V and 4 bases at J, leaving 6 bases unmatched. Germline-derived CDR1 and CDR2 are SGDLS and YYNGEE. CDR3: CASSLTAGSDTQYF. In nucleotides, the CDR3 is TGTGCCAGCAGCCTCACAGCGGGATCAGATACGCAGTATTTT.

This clonotype has only a few counts. This rearrangement joins TRBV12-3 or TRBV12-4 to TRBJ1-6; a possible D gene is TRBD1 (6 bases). The CDR3 has 14 residues. V dropped 6 bases and J dropped 7 bases, with 13 bases sitting between them. The CDR3 DNA reads as TGTGCCAGCAGACCCGGGACACAGAATTCACCCCTCCACTTT. The encoded protein is CASRPGTQNSPLHF.

The rearrangement joins TRBV7-2 to TRBJ2-1; the match to TRBD2 covers 9 bases. V lost 3 bases and J lost 7; bases outside the gene matches: 4. The CDR3 is 14 amino acids. The germline gives CDR1 SGHTA, CDR2 FQGNSA. DNA of the CDR3: TGTGCCAGCAGCTTCGATAGCGGGAGAAATGAGCAGTTCTTC. This encodes CASSFDSGRNEQFF.

The J gene is TRBJ1-2, the V gene TRBV20-1; 9 bases align to TRBD1. CDR3 length equals 14 residues. Trimming removed 6 bases from V and 2 bases from J; junction bases left unmatched: 7. Germline CDR1 and CDR2: DFQATT and SNEGSKA (reference sequence). The chain's CDR3 is CSAKPGQGNYGYTF. The CDR3 DNA is TGCAGTGCCAAACCGGGACAGGGAAACTATGGCTACACCTTC.

This rearrangement joins TRBV20-1 to TRBJ2-7; 7 bases fit TRBD1. Germline V gene data show CDR1 as DFQATT and CDR2 as SNEGSKA (reference sequence). The CDR3 covers 16 residues. Losses at the gene ends were 0 bases for V and 3 bases for J; bases not matched to a gene: 11. In nucleotides, the CDR3 is TGCAGTGCTAGAGATCCCAGTGGACAGGCGATCTACGAGCAGTACTTC. Protein sequence: CSARDPSGQAIYEQYF.

This clonotype has only a few counts. V usage is TRBV20-1 and J usage is TRBJ2-1; 11 positions match TRBD2. The CDR3 is 17 amino acids. Germline-derived CDR1 and CDR2 are DFQATT and SNEGSKA (reference sequence). V was pared by 1 base and J by 6 bases, with 11 bases of the junction left unmatched. The CDR3 DNA follows: TGCAGTGCTAGAGGATTACTAGCGGGAGTAAGTGGCAATGAGCAGTTCTTC. Translated, it gives CSARGLLAGVSGNEQFF.